This record covers a single T cell receptor beta chain. This clone's antigen is unknown. Base qualities are missing; no much larger clone stands one base away. The record originates from a study of T cell repertoires in cytomegalovirus infection (dated by TCRdb to about 2019). With regard to the full study: Donor HLA type was relevant to the analysis, as public TCR beta signatures indicated carriage of CMV infection together with the matching HLA type. The full study reports these points: In both this cohort and an independent cohort of approximately 350 donors, the cumulative frequency of public TCR beta family members distinguished carriers of CMV infection plus the relevant HLA type. The ex vivo response was dominated by HLA-C-restricted CMV-specific TCR beta clonotypes, which also provided the single most frequent clonotype in two of eight donors.

The germline V and J ends show losses of 4 bases and 3 bases respectively, and no gene match explains 3 bases of the junction. Taken from cysteine to phenylalanine, the CDR3 has 14 residues. Only CDR3 DNA remains: 42 bases, in frame from the first base. CDR1 SGHRS and CDR2 YFSETQ are derived from the germline V gene. Sequencing used an Illumina HiSeq 1500. Using fastp trimming at Q25 and MiXCR clonotype assembly, TCRdb reanalyzed the public sequencing data and kept in-frame beta chains. Each CDR3 protein appears once, grouped with its most common genes and DNA. The sample table holds 45,000 to 75,000 distinct CDR3 sequences, of which roughly a third were seen once. The leading ten clones occupy just under 70% of the sample.

The sequence is built from TRBV5-1 and TRBJ1-2, with 10 bases aligning to TRBD1. The source is a human donor in good health (CMV status not recorded). Some clones in this sample may be carry-over from other donors' samples. Sample: PBMCs, sequenced either directly or after in vitro stimulation (not recorded which). The nucleotide sequence is given as TGCGCCAGCAGCCCCGGGACAGGGGACTATGGCTACACCTTC. Its product reads: CASSPGTGDYGYTF.